This record covers a single T cell receptor (beta chain). These data are taken from a study of T cell changes during pregnancy in multiple sclerosis. The table came from immunoSEQ multiplex PCR; TCRdb's copy has only in-frame clones and leaves some out. This table has tens of thousands of clones, around 93% appearing once. Germline-derived CDR1 and CDR2 are KGHSH and LQKENI. The V gene end was trimmed by 8 bases and the J gene end by 6 bases; junction bases not matched to a gene: 9. The CDR3 is 13 amino acids. The clonotype was recovered from a female donor with multiple sclerosis, enrolled in a pregnancy study. This sequence joins TRBV18 and TRBJ2-7; 8 bases match TRBD1. The sample consisted of peripheral blood, taken before pregnancy. CDR3 amino acids: CASQGQGAGEQYF. CDR3 DNA sequence: TGTGCCAGCCAGGGGCAGGGGGCTGGCGAGCAGTACTTC.